This TCR beta chain appears in the sequencing data of a study of blood T cell repertoires in COVID-19. Study context: The origin of the acute and convalescent COVID-19 samples was the United States, Italy and Spain. PBMCs, B-cell-depleted T cells, or T cells provided the cDNA or gDNA that made up the material.

As originally analysed: Amplification with reference gene primers provided the estimates of nucleated cell counts. Clones were sequenced by immunoSEQ multiplex PCR, and TCRdb holds only the in-frame ones, with some missing. That table furnishes V, J and clone size, whereas the DNA furnished D and trimming. The table shows 150,000 to 200,000 clones, with about 75% occurring only once. The sequence was collected from a woman aged 45-65 years with active or convalescent COVID-19. Sample: peripheral blood.

The CDR3 spells CASSQAPPLAGGEDTQYF. CDR3 nucleotide sequence: TGCGCCAGCAGCCAAGCCCCCCCGCTAGCGGGAGGGGAAGATACGCAGTATTTT. The chain joins TRBV4-3 to TRBJ2-3, with TRBD2 matching 12 bases. The trim removed 1 base at V and 5 bases at J, leaving 10 bases unmatched. The CDR3 has 18 amino acids. Germline V gene lookup returns CDR1 LGHNA and CDR2 YSLEER.